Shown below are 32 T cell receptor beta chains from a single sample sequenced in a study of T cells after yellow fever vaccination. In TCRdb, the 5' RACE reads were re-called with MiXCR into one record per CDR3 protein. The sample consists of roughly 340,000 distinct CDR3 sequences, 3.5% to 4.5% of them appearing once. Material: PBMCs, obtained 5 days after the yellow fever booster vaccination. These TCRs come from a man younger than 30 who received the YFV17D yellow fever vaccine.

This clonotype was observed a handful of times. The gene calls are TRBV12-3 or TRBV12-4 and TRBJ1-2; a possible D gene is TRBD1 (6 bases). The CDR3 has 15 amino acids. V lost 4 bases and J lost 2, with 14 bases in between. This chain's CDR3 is CASSYTRGANYGYTF. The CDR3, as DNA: TGTGCCAGCAGTTACACCCGGGGGGCGAACTATGGCTACACCTTC.

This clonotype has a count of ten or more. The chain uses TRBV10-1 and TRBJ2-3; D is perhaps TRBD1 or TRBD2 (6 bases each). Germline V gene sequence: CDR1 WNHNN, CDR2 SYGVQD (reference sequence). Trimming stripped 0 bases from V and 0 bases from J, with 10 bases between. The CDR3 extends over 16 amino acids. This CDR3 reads CASSESEGGSTDTQYF. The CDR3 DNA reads TGCGCCAGCAGTGAGTCTGAGGGGGGAAGCACAGATACGCAGTATTTT.

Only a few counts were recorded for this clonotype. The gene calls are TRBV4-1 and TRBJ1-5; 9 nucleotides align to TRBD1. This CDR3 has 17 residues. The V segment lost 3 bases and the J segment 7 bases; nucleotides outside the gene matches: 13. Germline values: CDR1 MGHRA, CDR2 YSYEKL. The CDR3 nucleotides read TGCGCCAGCAGCCAGGCACCCGGGACAGGGTATGGGCAGCCCCAGCATTTT. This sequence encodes CASSQAPGTGYGQPQHF.

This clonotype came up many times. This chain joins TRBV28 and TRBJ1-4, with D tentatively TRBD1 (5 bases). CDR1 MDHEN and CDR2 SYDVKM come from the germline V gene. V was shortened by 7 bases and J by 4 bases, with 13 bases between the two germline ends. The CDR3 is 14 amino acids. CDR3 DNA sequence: TGTGCCAGCACCCTGGACAAACTTAATGAAAAACTGTTTTTT. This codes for CASTLDKLNEKLFF.

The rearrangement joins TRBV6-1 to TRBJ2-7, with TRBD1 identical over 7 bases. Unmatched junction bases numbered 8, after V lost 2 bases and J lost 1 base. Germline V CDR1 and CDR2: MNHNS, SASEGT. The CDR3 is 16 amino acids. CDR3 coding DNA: TGTGCCAGCAGTGAATTCACAGGGGATGGATCCTACGAGCAGTACTTC. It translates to CASSEFTGDGSYEQYF.

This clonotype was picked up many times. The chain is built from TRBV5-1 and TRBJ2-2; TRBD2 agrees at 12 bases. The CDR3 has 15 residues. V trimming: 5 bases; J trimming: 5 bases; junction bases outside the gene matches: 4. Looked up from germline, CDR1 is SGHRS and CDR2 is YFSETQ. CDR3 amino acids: CASRGLAGNTGELFF. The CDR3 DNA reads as TGCGCCAGCAGGGGACTAGCGGGTAATACCGGGGAGCTGTTTTTT.

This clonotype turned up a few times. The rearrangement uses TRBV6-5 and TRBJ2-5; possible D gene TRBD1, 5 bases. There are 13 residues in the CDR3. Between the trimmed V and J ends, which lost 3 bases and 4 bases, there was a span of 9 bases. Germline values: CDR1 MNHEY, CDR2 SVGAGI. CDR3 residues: CASSYWGAETQYF. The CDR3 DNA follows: TGTGCCAGCAGTTATTGGGGCGCAGAGACCCAGTACTTC.

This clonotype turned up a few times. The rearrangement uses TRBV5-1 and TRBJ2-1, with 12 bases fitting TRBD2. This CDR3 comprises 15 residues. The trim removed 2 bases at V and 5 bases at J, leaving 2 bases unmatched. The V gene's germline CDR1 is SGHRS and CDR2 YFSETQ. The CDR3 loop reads CASSFLAGGHNEQFF. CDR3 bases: TGCGCCAGCAGCTTTCTAGCGGGGGGGCACAATGAGCAGTTCTTC.

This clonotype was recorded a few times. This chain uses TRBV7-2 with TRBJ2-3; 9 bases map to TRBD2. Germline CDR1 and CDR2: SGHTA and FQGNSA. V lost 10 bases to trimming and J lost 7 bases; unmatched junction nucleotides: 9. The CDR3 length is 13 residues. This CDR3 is CATAGGPLNTQYF. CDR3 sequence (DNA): TGTGCCACGGCGGGGGGGCCTTTGAATACGCAGTATTTT.

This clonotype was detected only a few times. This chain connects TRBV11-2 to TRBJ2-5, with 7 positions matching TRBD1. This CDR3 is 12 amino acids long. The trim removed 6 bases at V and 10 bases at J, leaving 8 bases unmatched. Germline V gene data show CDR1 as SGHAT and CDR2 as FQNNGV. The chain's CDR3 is CASRELGQVQYF. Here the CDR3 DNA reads TGTGCCAGCAGGGAATTAGGACAGGTCCAGTACTTC.

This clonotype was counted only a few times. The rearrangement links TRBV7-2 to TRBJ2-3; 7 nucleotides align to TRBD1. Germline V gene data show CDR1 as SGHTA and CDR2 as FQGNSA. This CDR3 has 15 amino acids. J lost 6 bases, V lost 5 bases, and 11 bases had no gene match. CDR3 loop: CASSPRTGRVDTQYF. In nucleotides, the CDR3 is TGTGCCAGCAGCCCCCGGACAGGACGGGTGGATACGCAGTATTTT.

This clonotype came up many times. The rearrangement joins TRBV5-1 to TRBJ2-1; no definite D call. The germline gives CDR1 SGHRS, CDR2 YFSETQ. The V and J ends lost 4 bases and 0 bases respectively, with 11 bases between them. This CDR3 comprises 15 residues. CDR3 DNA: TGCGCCAGCAGCCCCGACTCCAGCTCCTACAATGAGCAGTTCTTC. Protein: CASSPDSSSYNEQFF.

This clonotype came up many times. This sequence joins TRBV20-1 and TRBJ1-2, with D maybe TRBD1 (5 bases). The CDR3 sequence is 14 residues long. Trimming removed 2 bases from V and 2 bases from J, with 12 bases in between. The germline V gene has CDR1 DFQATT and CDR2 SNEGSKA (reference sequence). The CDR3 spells CSARTEGLNYGYTF. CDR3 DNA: TGCAGTGCTAGAACCGAGGGACTGAACTATGGCTACACCTTC.

The DNA for the CDR3 is TGTGCCAGCTGGACTAGCGGGGCCAGCACAGATACGCAGTATTTT. Its protein product is CASWTSGASTDTQYF. This sequence joins TRBV6-5 and TRBJ2-3; 12 nucleotides line up with TRBD2. Germline V gene lookup returns CDR1 MNHEY and CDR2 SVGAGI. This CDR3 has 15 amino acids. Trimming cost V 8 bases and J 0 bases; bases outside gene matches: 3.

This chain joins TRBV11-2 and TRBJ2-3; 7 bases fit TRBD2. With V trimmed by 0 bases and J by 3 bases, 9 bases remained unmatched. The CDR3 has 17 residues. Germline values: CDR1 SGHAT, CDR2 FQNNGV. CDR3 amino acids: CASSLDVGRRGTDTQYF. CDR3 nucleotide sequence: TGTGCCAGCAGCTTAGATGTCGGGCGGCGGGGGACAGATACGCAGTATTTT.

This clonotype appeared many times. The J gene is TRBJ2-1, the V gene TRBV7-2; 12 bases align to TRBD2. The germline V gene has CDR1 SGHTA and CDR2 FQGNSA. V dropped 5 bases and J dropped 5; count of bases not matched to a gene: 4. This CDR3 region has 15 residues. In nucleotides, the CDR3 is TGTGCCAGCAGCCCCGGACTAGCGGGGCACAATGAGCAGTTCTTC. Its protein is CASSPGLAGHNEQFF.

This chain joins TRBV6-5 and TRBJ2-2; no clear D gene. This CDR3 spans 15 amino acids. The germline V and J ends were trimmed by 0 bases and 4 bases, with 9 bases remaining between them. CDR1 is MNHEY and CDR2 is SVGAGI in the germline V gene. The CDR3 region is CASSYSVRFTGELFF. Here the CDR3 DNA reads TGTGCCAGCAGTTACTCGGTCAGGTTCACCGGGGAGCTGTTTTTT.

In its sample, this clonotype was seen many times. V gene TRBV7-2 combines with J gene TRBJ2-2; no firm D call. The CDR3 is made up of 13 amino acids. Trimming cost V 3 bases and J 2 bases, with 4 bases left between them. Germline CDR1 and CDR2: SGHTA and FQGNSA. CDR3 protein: CASSFLNTGELFF. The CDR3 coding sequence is TGTGCCAGCAGCTTCCTAAACACCGGGGAGCTGTTTTTT.

DNA for the CDR3: TGTGCCAGCAGCCCCCCCTTAGATCTCCAAGAGACCCAGTACTTC. Translating it yields CASSPPLDLQETQYF. This rearrangement joins TRBV5-6 to TRBJ2-5, with D uncertain. Deletions cut 4 bases from V and 1 base from J, with 14 bases between. The length of the CDR3 is 15 residues. Germline V gene lookup returns CDR1 SGHDT and CDR2 YYEEEE.

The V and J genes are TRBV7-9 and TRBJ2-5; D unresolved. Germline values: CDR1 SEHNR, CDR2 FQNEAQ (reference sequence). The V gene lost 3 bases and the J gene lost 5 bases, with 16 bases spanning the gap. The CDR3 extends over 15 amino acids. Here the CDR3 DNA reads TGTGCCAGCAGCTTTCCCCTGGAGACCCGGGAGACCCAGTACTTC. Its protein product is CASSFPLETRETQYF.

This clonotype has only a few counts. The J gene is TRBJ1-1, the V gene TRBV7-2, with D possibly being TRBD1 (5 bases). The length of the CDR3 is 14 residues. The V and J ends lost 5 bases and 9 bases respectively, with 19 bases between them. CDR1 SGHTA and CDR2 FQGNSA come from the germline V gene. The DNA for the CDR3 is TGTGCCAGCAGCGACGATAGGGGCCCTCTGAAAGCTTTCTTT. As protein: CASSDDRGPLKAFF.

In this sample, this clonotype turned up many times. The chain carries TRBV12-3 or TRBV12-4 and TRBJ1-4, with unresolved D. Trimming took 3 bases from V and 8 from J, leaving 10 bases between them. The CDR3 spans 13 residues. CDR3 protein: CASSLLPEEKLFF. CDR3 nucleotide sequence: TGTGCCAGCAGTTTGCTTCCGGAGGAAAAACTGTTTTTT.

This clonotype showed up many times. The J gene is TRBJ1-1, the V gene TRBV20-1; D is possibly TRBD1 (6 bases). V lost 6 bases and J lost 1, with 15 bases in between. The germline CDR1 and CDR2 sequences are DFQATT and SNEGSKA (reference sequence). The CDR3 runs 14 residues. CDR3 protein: CSAQTGTTNTEAFF. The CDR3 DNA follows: TGCAGTGCCCAGACCGGGACAACGAACACTGAAGCTTTCTTT.

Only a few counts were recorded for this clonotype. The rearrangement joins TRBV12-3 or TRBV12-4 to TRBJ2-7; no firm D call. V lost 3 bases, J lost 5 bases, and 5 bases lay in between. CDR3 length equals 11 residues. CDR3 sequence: CASSLYDEQYF. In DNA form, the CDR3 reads TGTGCCAGCAGTTTGTATGACGAGCAGTACTTC.

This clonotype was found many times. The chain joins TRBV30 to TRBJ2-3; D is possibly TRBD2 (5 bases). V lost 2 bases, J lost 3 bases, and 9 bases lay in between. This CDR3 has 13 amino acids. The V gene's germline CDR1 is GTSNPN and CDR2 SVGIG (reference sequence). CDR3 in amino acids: CAWSRGMTDTQYF. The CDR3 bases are TGTGCCTGGAGTCGGGGTATGACAGATACGCAGTATTTT.

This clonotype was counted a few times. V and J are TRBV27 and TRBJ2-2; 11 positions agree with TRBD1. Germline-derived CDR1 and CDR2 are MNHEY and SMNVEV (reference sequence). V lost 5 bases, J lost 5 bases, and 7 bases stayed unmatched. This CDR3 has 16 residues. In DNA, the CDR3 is TGTGCCAGCAGTCGCCTGGGGACAGGGGGGACCGGGGAGCTGTTTTTT. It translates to CASSRLGTGGTGELFF.

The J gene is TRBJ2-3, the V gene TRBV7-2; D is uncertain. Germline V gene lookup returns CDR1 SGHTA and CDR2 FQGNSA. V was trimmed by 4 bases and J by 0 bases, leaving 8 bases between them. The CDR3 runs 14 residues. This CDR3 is CASSWNPSTDTQYF. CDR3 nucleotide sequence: TGTGCCAGCAGCTGGAACCCTAGCACAGATACGCAGTATTTT.

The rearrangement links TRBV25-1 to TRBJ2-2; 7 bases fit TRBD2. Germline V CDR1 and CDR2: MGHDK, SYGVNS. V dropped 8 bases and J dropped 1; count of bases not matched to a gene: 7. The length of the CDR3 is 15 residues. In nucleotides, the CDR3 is TGTGCCAGCCGTCGGGGGGAAGGGAACACCGGGGAGCTGTTTTTT. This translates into CASRRGEGNTGELFF.

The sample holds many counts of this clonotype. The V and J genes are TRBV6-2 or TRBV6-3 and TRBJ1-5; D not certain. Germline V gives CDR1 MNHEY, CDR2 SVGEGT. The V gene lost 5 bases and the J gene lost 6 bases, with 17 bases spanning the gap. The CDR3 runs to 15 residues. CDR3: CASSEGDRYGQPQHF. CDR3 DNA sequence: TGTGCCAGCAGTGAGGGAGATCGGTACGGTCAGCCCCAGCATTTT.

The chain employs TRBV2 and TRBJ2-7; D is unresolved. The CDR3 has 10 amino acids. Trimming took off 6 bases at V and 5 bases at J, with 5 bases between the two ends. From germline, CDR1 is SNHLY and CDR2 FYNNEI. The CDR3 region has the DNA TGTGCCAGCAGGGGAAACGAGCAGTACTTC. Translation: CASRGNEQYF.

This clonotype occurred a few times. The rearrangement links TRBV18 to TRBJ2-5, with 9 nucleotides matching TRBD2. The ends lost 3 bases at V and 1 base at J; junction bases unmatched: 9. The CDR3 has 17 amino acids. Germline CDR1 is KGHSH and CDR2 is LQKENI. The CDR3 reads CASSPLSSSGGQETQYF. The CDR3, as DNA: TGTGCCAGCTCACCCCTTAGCAGTAGCGGGGGCCAAGAGACCCAGTACTTC.

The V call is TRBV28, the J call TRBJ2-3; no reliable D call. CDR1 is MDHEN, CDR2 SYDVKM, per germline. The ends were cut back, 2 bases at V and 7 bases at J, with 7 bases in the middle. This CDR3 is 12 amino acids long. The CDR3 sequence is CASSLTLNTQYF. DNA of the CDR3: TGTGCCAGCAGTTTAACACTAAATACGCAGTATTTT.